The present T cell receptor (beta chain) was sequenced within a study of vaccination and CD4 T cells after COVID-19. V lost 5 bases and J lost 3, with 10 bases in between. Germline loops: CDR1 LNHDA, CDR2 SQIVND (reference sequence). The CDR3 has 13 residues. On this clonotype: Its antigen is not identified.

Treatment indicated: approximately 9-day PBMC culture with coronavirus spike peptide pools or control peptides (ViraFEST assay). Sequencing of the DNA from cultured CD4+ T cells was carried out with the Oncomine TCR Beta short-read assay. Using the QIAamp micro DNA kit, genomic DNA was extracted from the CD4+ T cells that had been cultured. TCRdb passed the PCR reads through MiXCR, listing each CDR3 protein once. The table includes approximately 15,000 distinct CDR3 sequences, about three fifths detected once. The sequencing input was CD4+ T cells from blood, cultured in vitro. This sequence joins TRBV19 and TRBJ1-1, with D possibly being TRBD1 (5 bases). This receptor was identified in a human donor who had recovered from COVID-19. The CDR3 coding sequence is TGTGCCAGTAGTTTCGACAGACACACTGAAGCTTTCTTT. Translation: CASSFDRHTEAFF.